Shown below are 29 T cell receptor beta chains from a single sample sequenced in a study of identical twins. TCRdb used MiXCR to reprocess the 5' RACE reads, holding one entry per CDR3 protein. This sample carries about 240,000 distinct CDR3 sequences, roughly 10% of them seen once, and the ten largest clones take about 9.1%. The sequencing input was memory T cells sorted from blood. The receptors were sampled from a middle-aged man in good health.

The chain uses TRBV25-1 and TRBJ2-5; unclear D gene. Trimming shortened V by 4 bases and J by 5 bases, and 14 bases separated the two germline ends. The CDR3 contains 14 residues. Per germline, CDR1 MGHDK and CDR2 SYGVNS. CDR3 DNA sequence: TGTGCCAGCAGTGTAGGCCTAGTGGAGGAGACCCAGTACTTC. Amino acids: CASSVGLVEETQYF.

This clonotype was found a few times. This chain connects TRBV20-1 to TRBJ2-1, with TRBD2 as a possible D gene (7 bases). V was clipped by 6 bases and J by 2 bases, with 14 bases between them. The CDR3 extends over 14 amino acids. In germline, CDR1 is DFQATT, CDR2 SNEGSKA (reference sequence). The DNA of the CDR3 is TGCAGTGCCCCTAGGGGGGGACCCTACAATGAGCAGTTCTTC. This encodes CSAPRGGPYNEQFF.

This clonotype was observed a few times. This sequence joins TRBV4-1 and TRBJ1-1; possible D gene TRBD1, 5 bases. CDR3 length: 15 amino acids. V dropped 1 base and J dropped 2 bases, with 11 bases sitting between them. The germline CDR1 and CDR2 sequences are MGHRA and YSYEKL. Here the CDR3 reads CASSQVGEGNTEAFF. DNA of the CDR3: TGCGCCAGCAGCCAAGTGGGGGAGGGAAACACTGAAGCTTTCTTT.

The rearrangement joins TRBV24-1 to TRBJ2-7, with D perhaps TRBD2 (5 bases). V was cut by 4 bases and J by 7 bases, with 16 bases left in between. The germline CDR1 and CDR2 sequences are KGHDR and SFDVKD. This CDR3 has 14 residues. CDR3 protein: CATSDDGDVGEQYF. The CDR3 coding sequence is TGTGCCACCAGTGACGACGGGGATGTAGGGGAGCAGTACTTC.

This clonotype appeared many times. The chain links TRBV20-1 to TRBJ1-1; D call uncertain. This CDR3 is 11 amino acids long. V lost 6 bases to trimming and J lost 1 base, with 6 bases between them. Germline CDR1 reads DFQATT; CDR2 reads SNEGSKA (reference sequence). CDR3 sequence reads: CSASGNTEAFF. The CDR3, as DNA: TGCAGTGCGTCGGGGAACACTGAAGCTTTCTTT.

The table lists this clonotype with a few counts. This chain uses TRBV6-1 with TRBJ1-3, with 10 bases fitting TRBD1. V shed 5 bases and J 5 bases; nucleotides not matched to a gene: 9. CDR1 and CDR2 from the germline V gene are MNHNS and SASEGT. The CDR3 totals 16 residues. In nucleotides, the CDR3 is TGTGCCAGCAGTCAAACTTCGGGACAGGGGCGAAACACCATATATTTT. Translating gives CASSQTSGQGRNTIYF.

This clonotype was seen ten or more times. The rearrangement uses TRBV12-3 or TRBV12-4 and TRBJ2-1; a possible D gene is TRBD1 (6 bases). CDR3 length equals 15 residues. Trimming shortened V by 3 bases and J by 0 bases, and 9 bases separated the two germline ends. The CDR3 coding sequence is TGTGCCAGCAGTTTTGGGGGCAGCTCCTACAATGAGCAGTTCTTC. Protein: CASSFGGSSYNEQFF.

This clonotype was seen a few times. The chain joins TRBV10-3 to TRBJ1-1, with TRBD1 as a possible D gene (5 bases). CDR1 is ENHRY and CDR2 is SYGVKD in the germline V gene. The V end was cut by 0 bases, the J end by 1 base, with 15 bases between. This CDR3 region has 17 residues. This CDR3 reads CAISESSGGISNTEAFF. CDR3 coding DNA: TGTGCCATCAGTGAGTCGTCCGGGGGAATCTCGAACACTGAAGCTTTCTTT.

This clonotype was seen many times. The chain joins TRBV3-1 to TRBJ2-7, with 13 bases identical to TRBD2. This CDR3 is 15 amino acids long. J lost 8 bases, V lost 1 base, and 5 bases had no gene match. From germline, CDR1 is LGHDT and CDR2 YNNKEL (reference sequence). In DNA form, the CDR3 reads TGTGCCAGCAGCCAAGGAACTAGCGGGAGGGACAAGCAGTACTTC. Translated: CASSQGTSGRDKQYF.

The chain's CDR3 is CASSLMGGGYEQYF. In DNA form, the CDR3 reads TGTGCCAGCAGCTTAATGGGGGGTGGCTACGAGCAGTACTTC. V usage is TRBV7-8 and J usage is TRBJ2-7; D might be TRBD2 (6 bases). Germline V gene sequence: CDR1 SGHVS, CDR2 FQNEAQ. This CDR3 comprises 14 residues. V was trimmed by 2 bases and J by 3 bases, leaving 11 bases between them.

This clonotype was counted many times. The CDR3 DNA reads as TGTGCCAGCAGCCGCGCCCCGAGTCAAGATACGCAGTATTTT. Protein sequence: CASSRAPSQDTQYF. The rearrangement links TRBV11-2 to TRBJ2-3; D is ambiguous. The V and J ends lost 5 bases and 5 bases respectively, with 14 bases between them. CDR1 is SGHAT, CDR2 FQNNGV, per germline. The CDR3 spans 14 residues. Combining the CDR3 with reference TRBV11-2 and TRBJ2-3 gives the whole variable domain EAGVAQSPRYKIIEKRQSVAFWCNPISGHATLYWYQQILGQGPKLLIQFQNNGVVDDSQLPKDRFSAERLKGVDSTLKIQPAKLEDSAVYLCASSRAPSQDTQYFGPGTRLTVL.

This clonotype was detected ten times or more. In DNA form, the CDR3 reads TGTGCCAGCAGCTTAGGAGGCTCAAAGACAGAGACCCAGTACTTC. This sequence encodes CASSLGGSKTETQYF. The V call is TRBV7-6, the J call TRBJ2-5, with unresolved D. Trimming pared 1 base from V and 4 bases from J, leaving 13 bases between. From germline, CDR1 is SGHVS and CDR2 FNYEAQ. CDR3 size: 15 residues.

This clonotype was detected a few times. The V and J genes are TRBV4-3 and TRBJ1-4; D is unclear. Trimming pared 1 base from V and 14 bases from J, leaving 11 bases between. Germline V lookup: CDR1 LGHNA, CDR2 YSLEER. There are 12 residues in the CDR3. CDR3 sequence reads: CASSQVRGSLFF. For the CDR3, the DNA is TGCGCCAGCAGCCAAGTTCGGGGAAGCCTGTTTTTT.

CDR3 protein: CASTNGAGRNTEAFF. The CDR3 DNA is TGTGCCAGCACCAACGGGGCAGGCCGGAACACTGAAGCTTTCTTT. The chain is built from TRBV6-1 and TRBJ1-1; possibly TRBD1 for D (5 bases). CDR1 is MNHNS and CDR2 is SASEGT in the germline V gene. V gave up 7 bases and J gave up 1 base, with 16 bases separating them. The CDR3 has 15 amino acids.

This clonotype has a handful of counts. The V and J genes are TRBV11-2 and TRBJ2-1; 11 positions match TRBD2. The CDR3 totals 14 residues. The trim removed 8 bases at V and 7 bases at J, leaving 7 bases unmatched. Germline loops: CDR1 SGHAT, CDR2 FQNNGV. The CDR3 protein is CASSPSGGSNEQFF. The CDR3 nucleotides read TGTGCCAGCTCCCCTAGCGGGGGGTCGAATGAGCAGTTCTTC.

This clonotype was found many times. The chain combines TRBV5-6 with TRBJ2-3, with 7 nucleotides matching TRBD1. The germline V gene has CDR1 SGHDT and CDR2 YYEEEE. V shed 1 base, J shed 3 bases, and the junction held 5 bases outside the gene matches. This CDR3 has 15 residues. The CDR3 loop reads CASSLRQGYTDTQYF. The CDR3 DNA is TGTGCCAGCAGCTTGCGACAGGGTTATACAGATACGCAGTATTTT.

This clonotype appeared a few times. The gene calls are TRBV6-2 or TRBV6-3 and TRBJ2-2, with D possibly being TRBD2 (7 bases). V was clipped by 6 bases and J by 7 bases, with 18 bases between them. This CDR3 has 15 amino acids. Germline CDR1 and CDR2: MNHEY and SVGEGT. DNA of the CDR3: TGTGCCAGCAGCCACTGGACAAGGGGGGGCGGGGAGCTGTTTTTT. This encodes CASSHWTRGGGELFF.

This clonotype was recorded many times. The chain uses TRBV5-4 and TRBJ2-3; D gene uncertain. The V end was cut by 0 bases, the J end by 1 base, with 9 bases between. Germline V gene lookup returns CDR1 SGHNT and CDR2 YYREEE (reference sequence). CDR3 length: 15 amino acids. For the CDR3, the DNA is TGTGCCAGCAGCTTGGGGTCATATGGCACAGATACGCAGTATTTT. Amino acids: CASSLGSYGTDTQYF. Filled out from reference TRBV5-4 and TRBJ2-3, the complete variable domain reads ETGVTQSPTHLIKTRGQQVTLRCSSQSGHNTVSWYQQALGQGPQFIFQYYREEENGRGNFPPRFSGLQFPNYSSELNVNALELDDSALYLCASSLGSYGTDTQYFGPGTRLTVL.

This clonotype showed up many times. This chain links TRBV12-3 or TRBV12-4 with TRBJ1-3; D is uncertain. V was clipped by 2 bases and J by 0 bases, with 8 bases between them. The CDR3 is 15 residues long. DNA of the CDR3: TGTGCCAGCAGTTTATTCGGTAGCTCTGGAAACACCATATATTTT. It translates to CASSLFGSSGNTIYF.

This clonotype was counted many times. J is TRBJ2-5 and V is TRBV20-1, with 8 nucleotides matching TRBD1. Germline CDR1 and CDR2: DFQATT and SNEGSKA (reference sequence). With 3 bases clipped from V and 2 bases from J, the junction kept 5 bases outside the gene matches. The CDR3 spans 14 residues. The CDR3 DNA follows: TGCAGTGCTAGTGACAGGGGACTTCAAGAGACCCAGTACTTC. Its protein is CSASDRGLQETQYF.

CDR3 protein: CAWSRNQLGTEAFF. The CDR3, as DNA: TGTGCCTGGAGTCGGAACCAACTGGGAACCGAAGCTTTCTTT. The chain is built from TRBV30 and TRBJ1-1, with unresolved D. This CDR3 spans 14 amino acids. Trimming shortened V by 2 bases and J by 8 bases, and 18 bases separated the two germline ends. CDR1 is GTSNPN, CDR2 SVGIG, per germline (reference sequence).

For the CDR3, the DNA is TGTGCCAGCAGTTCCCCCACCACAGATACGCAGTATTTT. This sequence encodes CASSSPTTDTQYF. This rearrangement joins TRBV12-3 or TRBV12-4 to TRBJ2-3; D call uncertain. V lost 4 bases and J 2 bases, leaving 7 bases between the germline ends. The CDR3 runs to 13 residues.

This clonotype was picked up many times. The chain employs TRBV6-2 or TRBV6-3 and TRBJ2-4; TRBD2 matches 7 bases. Germline CDR1 MNHEY, CDR2 SVGEGT. The V segment lost 2 bases and the J segment 8 bases; nucleotides outside the gene matches: 12. This CDR3 spans 16 amino acids. In DNA, the CDR3 is TGTGCCAGCAGTTACCCCTGGGGAGGGGTTCAAGACATTCAGTACTTC. This gives the protein CASSYPWGGVQDIQYF.

This clonotype was recorded at least ten times. The genes are TRBV6-5 and TRBJ1-6, with TRBD1 as a possible D gene (5 bases). This CDR3 spans 13 amino acids. Germline values: CDR1 MNHEY, CDR2 SVGAGI. Trimming shortened V by 4 bases and J by 14 bases, and 15 bases separated the two germline ends. The chain's CDR3 is CASSLGRTATLHF. CDR3 in DNA: TGTGCCAGCAGTTTGGGACGTACGGCGACCCTCCACTTT.

The sample holds many counts of this clonotype. The rearrangement uses TRBV6-2 or TRBV6-3 and TRBJ1-6; 7 bases are shared with TRBD1. Germline loops: CDR1 MNHEY, CDR2 SVGEGT. J gave up 10 bases and V 6 bases, and 15 bases lay outside the gene matches. The CDR3 runs 16 residues. This chain's CDR3 is CASSLTSGTEGSPLHF. CDR3 sequence (DNA): TGTGCCAGCAGCCTTACCTCCGGGACAGAGGGATCACCCCTCCACTTT.

The chain is built from TRBV3-1 and TRBJ2-5; 8 positions agree with TRBD1. Per germline, CDR1 LGHDT and CDR2 YNNKEL (reference sequence). J gave up 1 base and V 1 base, and 5 bases lay outside the gene matches. This CDR3 has 16 amino acids. The CDR3 nucleotides are TGTGCCAGCAGCCAAGCCGGGACAGGAACCCAAGAGACCCAGTACTTC. It codes for CASSQAGTGTQETQYF.

This clonotype was counted a few times. This chain connects TRBV24-1 to TRBJ2-3; the D gene could be TRBD1 or TRBD2 (5 bases each). Germline assignment: CDR1 KGHDR and CDR2 SFDVKD. This CDR3 is built from 16 residues. Deletions cut 4 bases from V and 9 bases from J, with 22 bases between. The DNA for the CDR3 is TGTGCCACCAGTGACGCCGGGACCGGCTCGGGAAAAACGCAGTATTTT. This translates into CATSDAGTGSGKTQYF.

This chain connects TRBV4-1 to TRBJ1-6; unclear D gene. V was shortened by 4 bases and J by 7 bases, with 14 bases between the two germline ends. The length of the CDR3 is 15 residues. CDR1 MGHRA and CDR2 YSYEKL come from the germline V gene. The chain's CDR3 is CASSPAEVRNSPLHF. The CDR3 coding sequence is TGCGCCAGCAGCCCAGCCGAGGTTCGGAATTCACCCCTCCACTTT.

This clonotype was seen ten or more times. V and J are TRBV7-2 and TRBJ2-3, with a possible D match to TRBD2 (6 bases). Germline CDR1 and CDR2: SGHTA and FQGNSA. V lost 5 bases, J lost 7 bases, and 10 bases lay in between. This CDR3 spans 12 amino acids. CDR3 sequence reads: CASSLGGYTQYF. DNA of the CDR3: TGTGCCAGCAGCCTTGGGGGGTATACGCAGTATTTT.